This is a list of T cell receptor beta chains from one sample in a study of human T cells and chemical hapten exposure. TCRdb passed the RACE reads through MiXCR, listing each CDR3 protein once. The sample has some 97,000 distinct CDR3 sequences, around 25% seen once. Sequences were derived from whole blood, sampled in connection with sensitization to the hapten diphenylcyclopropenone (DPC). Receptor source: a man aged 35-49 years with alopecia areata. Some clones in this sample may be carry-over from other donors' samples. The CDR3 runs from the conserved cysteine through the conserved F or W. The order of the fields is V gene, D gene, J gene, clone size, CDR3 protein, CDR3 DNA. A D gene is named only where the DNA matches it firmly. Some rows mark clone size as missing; the rest say once, few, many or name a class of expanded clone.

TRBV27	-	TRBJ2-5	-	CASSLSRLQETQYF	TGTGCCAGCAGTTTATCTAGGTTACAAGAGACCCAGTACTTC
TRBV30	-	TRBJ1-1	-	CAWRRDPGLSVTEAFF	TGTGCCTGGCGGAGGGACCCGGGGCTTTCGGTCACTGAAGCTTTCTTT
TRBV4-3	-	TRBJ1-4	-	CASSPGRVNEKLFF	TGCGCCAGCAGCCCGGGCCGGGTTAATGAAAAACTGTTTTTT
TRBV20-1	TRBD2	TRBJ2-1	-	CSATGLAGGSSYNEQFF	TGCAGTGCTACGGGACTAGCGGGGGGGAGCTCCTACAATGAGCAGTTCTTC
TRBV7-9	-	TRBJ2-7	-	CASSPELGEQYF	TGTGCCAGCAGCCCGGAGTTGGGCGAGCAGTACTTC
TRBV7-9	-	TRBJ1-4	many	CASSLPQDEKLFF	TGTGCCAGCAGCTTACCGCAAGATGAAAAACTGTTTTTT
TRBV7-9	-	TRBJ2-1	few	CASSPRLDHNEQFF	TGTGCCAGCAGCCCACGACTCGACCACAATGAGCAGTTCTTC
TRBV28	-	TRBJ2-5	-	CATSLLETQYF	TGTGCCACGTCACTTCTGGAGACCCAGTACTTC
TRBV28	-	TRBJ2-7	-	CASSSKDYEQYF	TGTGCCAGCAGTTCAAAAGACTACGAGCAGTACTTC
TRBV28	-	TRBJ1-1	-	CASSSRTRPNTEAFF	TGTGCCAGCAGTTCGAGGACAAGACCGAACACTGAAGCTTTCTTT